Listed here are 20 T cell receptor beta chains from one sample, sequenced in a study of technical replicates of blood from a handful of donors listed by TCRdb under 2017. Library preparation employed the immunoSEQ multiplex PCR assay. TCRdb holds this immuneACCESS table with in-frame rearrangements only. Some clones are missing; in checked studies, unresolved V genes explain under half, and the rest has no known cause. Within this sample are about 81,000 clones, with 81% of them counted one time only. Approximately 3.5% of the sample goes to the ten largest clones. The specimen sequenced was PBMCs. The receptors shown here come from a human donor in good health. Some clones in this sample may be carry-over from other donors' samples.

V and J are TRBV7-9 and TRBJ2-5, with a possible D match to TRBD1 (6 bases). The length of the CDR3 is 14 residues. Germline V gene data show CDR1 as SEHNR and CDR2 as FQNEAQ (reference sequence). The germline V and J ends were trimmed by 4 bases and 5 bases, with 14 bases remaining between them. The CDR3 DNA reads as TGTGCCAGCAGCTCAGGGGTAGGCGGTGAGACCCAGTACTTC. This encodes CASSSGVGGETQYF.

The V and J genes are TRBV9 and TRBJ1-4, with 7 bases fitting TRBD1. Germline CDR1 reads SGDLS; CDR2 reads YYNGEE. V lost 4 bases to trimming and J lost 4 bases; unmatched junction nucleotides: 4. This CDR3 is 14 amino acids long. CDR3 sequence reads: CASSKTGYNEKLFF. CDR3 coding DNA: TGTGCCAGCAGCAAGACAGGGTATAATGAAAAACTGTTTTTT.

This clone has only one observation. The chain carries TRBV16 and TRBJ1-2; D remains ambiguous. Germline CDR1 reads KGHSY; CDR2 reads FQNENV. The germline V and J ends were trimmed by 4 bases and 3 bases, with 12 bases remaining between them. The CDR3 has 14 amino acids. The CDR3 DNA is TGTGCCAGCAGCCGCCTCAGGAATTACTATGGCTACACCTTC. Translated, it gives CASSRLRNYYGYTF.

The rearrangement uses TRBV4-2 and TRBJ2-3, with 8 bases matching TRBD2. Per the germline V gene, CDR1 is LGHNA and CDR2 is YNFKEQ. The CDR3 has 19 amino acids. The V and J ends lost 0 bases and 0 bases, in that order; junction bases with no gene match: 11. CDR3 amino acids: CASSQDNAGGRSSTDTQYF. As DNA, the CDR3 is TGTGCCAGCAGCCAAGATAACGCGGGGGGCCGGTCTAGCACAGATACGCAGTATTTT.

This CDR3 is CASSLPGTPSGRETQYF. CDR3 coding DNA: TGCGCCAGCAGCCTTCCCGGGACTCCCTCAGGGAGAGAGACCCAGTACTTC. This sequence joins TRBV4-1 and TRBJ2-5; D possibly corresponds to TRBD2 (6 bases). Germline assignment: CDR1 MGHRA and CDR2 YSYEKL. The CDR3 loop spans 17 amino acids. The V end was cut by 4 bases, the J end by 4 bases, with 22 bases between.

This chain links TRBV11-1 with TRBJ2-1; D is uncertain. The ends were cut back, 5 bases at V and 4 bases at J, with 12 bases in the middle. CDR1 SGHAT and CDR2 FQDESV come from the germline V gene (reference sequence). The CDR3 is 14 residues long. CDR3 sequence: CASSPPRLYNEQFF. As DNA, the CDR3 is TGTGCCAGCAGCCCACCCCGACTGTACAATGAGCAGTTCTTC. Full variable domain (outside the CDR3, taken from reference TRBV11-1 and TRBJ2-1): EAEVAQSPRYKITEKSQAVAFWCDPISGHATLYWYRQILGQGPELLVQFQDESVVDDSQLPKDRFSAERLKGVDSTLKIQPAELGDSAMYLCASSPPRLYNEQFFGPGTRLTVL.

The V call is TRBV30, the J call TRBJ2-5; D is perhaps TRBD2 (5 bases). The germline V gene encodes CDR1 GTSNPN and CDR2 SVGIG (reference sequence). CDR3 length: 12 residues. Trimming stripped 4 bases from V and 4 bases from J, with 10 bases between. The CDR3 region has the DNA TGTGCCTGGAACGGGATGGGAGAGACCCAGTACTTC. Translated: CAWNGMGETQYF.

In its sample, this clone was seen a few times. The rearrangement links TRBV7-2 to TRBJ1-2; 9 bases are shared with TRBD1. CDR3 size: 16 residues. Looked up from germline, CDR1 is SGHTA and CDR2 is FQGNSA. J gave up 4 bases and V 3 bases, and 9 bases lay outside the gene matches. The CDR3 protein is CASSFLTQGAGYGYTF. The CDR3 DNA sequence: TGTGCCAGCAGCTTTTTGACACAGGGGGCCGGCTATGGCTACACCTTC.

The chain uses TRBV18 and TRBJ2-2, with 9 positions matching TRBD2. The CDR3 spans 15 residues. Germline V gives CDR1 KGHSH, CDR2 LQKENI. J lost 7 bases, V lost 3 bases, and 6 bases had no gene match. The CDR3 DNA is TGTGCCAGCTCACCGTACAGCGGGAGGTTCGGGGAGCTGTTTTTT. Protein sequence: CASSPYSGRFGELFF.

The CDR3 loop reads CAIRETGNSPLHF. CDR3 nucleotide sequence: TGTGCCATCAGAGAGACGGGAAATTCACCCCTCCACTTT. The chain links TRBV10-3 to TRBJ1-6, with D hard to call. Germline CDR1 reads ENHRY; CDR2 reads SYGVKD. Trimming removed 6 bases from V and 7 bases from J, with 10 bases in between. The CDR3 spans 13 residues.

This chain uses TRBV6-1 with TRBJ1-1; D unclear. CDR1 and CDR2 (germline): MNHNS, SASEGT. The CDR3 is made up of 14 amino acids. V was pared by 3 bases and J by 5 bases, with 13 bases between. The CDR3 coding sequence is TGTGCCAGCAGTGATTGGCAGGTACGGACTGAAGCTTTCTTT. Translation: CASSDWQVRTEAFF.

This clone occurred a few times. This sequence joins TRBV7-8 and TRBJ2-1; a weak D match, TRBD2 (6 bases). The CDR3 covers 14 residues. Deletions cut 8 bases from V and 5 bases from J, with 16 bases between. CDR1 and CDR2 (germline): SGHVS, FQNEAQ. The CDR3 protein is CASHRRGGNNEQFF. In DNA, the CDR3 is TGTGCCAGCCACCGTAGGGGAGGCAACAATGAGCAGTTCTTC.

V is TRBV11-3 and J is TRBJ2-5; 8 bases fit TRBD1. The germline gives CDR1 SGHNT, CDR2 YENEEA. Trimming at V came to 5 bases and at J to 2 bases, leaving 4 bases not matched to a gene. This CDR3 has 14 residues. Written as DNA, the CDR3 is TGTGCCAGCAGCACAGGGGGTGGACAAGAGACCCAGTACTTC. Translating gives CASSTGGGQETQYF.

The chain has TRBV11-2 and TRBJ1-1; D gene unclear. Looked up from germline, CDR1 is SGHAT and CDR2 is FQNNGV. Trimming cost V 5 bases and J 1 base, with 11 bases left between them. This CDR3 spans 14 amino acids. In nucleotides, the CDR3 is TGTGCCAGCAGCCCCTCCAACACGAACACTGAAGCTTTCTTT. Its protein product is CASSPSNTNTEAFF.

In DNA, the CDR3 is TGTGCCTGGAGTGTAGGTTCGGTGTACTCGGGACAGCCCCAGCATTTT. As protein: CAWSVGSVYSGQPQHF. The chain is built from TRBV30 and TRBJ1-5; D uncertain. This CDR3 has 16 amino acids. The V gene lost 0 bases and the J gene lost 7 bases, with 19 bases spanning the gap. CDR1 and CDR2 (germline): GTSNPN, SVGIG (reference sequence).

The chain is built from TRBV4-2 and TRBJ1-6, with a weak D call TRBD1 (6 bases). The V end was cut by 1 base, the J end by 8 bases, with 18 bases between. CDR3 size: 17 residues. The germline gives CDR1 LGHNA, CDR2 YNFKEQ. CDR3 protein: CASSQGHQGLNHSPLHF. The CDR3, as DNA: TGTGCCAGCAGCCAAGGCCACCAGGGGCTAAACCATTCACCCCTCCACTTT.

J is TRBJ1-5 and V is TRBV27; D may be TRBD1 (5 bases). Germline V gene sequence: CDR1 MNHEY, CDR2 SMNVEV (reference sequence). The CDR3 totals 13 residues. Trimming took 6 bases from V and 6 from J, leaving 12 bases between them. The CDR3 DNA reads as TGTGCCAGCAGCTGGCAGGGCGGTCAGCCCCAGCATTTT. Translating it yields CASSWQGGQPQHF.

V gene TRBV18 combines with J gene TRBJ2-7, with TRBD2 matching over 12 bases. There are 15 residues in the CDR3. The V and J ends lost 3 bases and 6 bases, in that order; junction bases with no gene match: 6. Germline CDR1 reads KGHSH; CDR2 reads LQKENI. The CDR3 region is CASSPMTSGRGEQYF. CDR3 nucleotides: TGTGCCAGCTCACCTATGACTAGCGGGAGAGGCGAGCAGTACTTC.

The chain recombines TRBV29-1 with TRBJ1-4; 7 positions agree with TRBD1. V was clipped by 7 bases and J by 7 bases; unmatched bases: 9. This CDR3 region has 13 residues. Germline V lookup: CDR1 SQVTM, CDR2 ANQGSEA. CDR3 region: CSARTGPGEKLFF. In DNA, the CDR3 is TGCAGCGCCCGGACAGGTCCGGGTGAAAAACTGTTTTTT.

V is TRBV5-6 and J is TRBJ2-7; TRBD2 might be the D (6 bases). Trimming shortened V by 4 bases and J by 7 bases, and 24 bases separated the two germline ends. This CDR3 is built from 16 residues. In germline, CDR1 is SGHDT, CDR2 YYEEEE. The CDR3 DNA is TGTGCCAGCAGCCCAGACCTGGACTGGTTTGGGGGGGAGCAGTACTTC. Translating it yields CASSPDLDWFGGEQYF.